Described below is a single T cell receptor beta chain sequence and its context. The V gene lost 3 bases and the J gene lost 5 bases, with 23 bases spanning the gap. The germline V gene has CDR1 SGHNT and CDR2 YYREEE (reference sequence). The CDR3 covers 17 residues. The repertoire was sequenced with immunoSEQ multiplex PCR; TCRdb's copy has only in-frame clones and lacks some. The sample has 130,000 to 150,000 clones, over 90% seen once. This entry is derived from a study of control samples from healthy donors and cancer patients. The chain is built from TRBV5-4 and TRBJ1-1, with D tentatively TRBD1 (5 bases). This receptor was taken from a man between 60 and 75 years old with colorectal cancer. The sequenced sample consisted of PBMCs. CDR3 region: CASSSKRAQVRYTEAFF. Written as DNA, the CDR3 is TGTGCCAGCAGCTCAAAACGGGCACAGGTCCGTTATACTGAAGCTTTCTTT.